This T cell receptor beta chain is from a study of tumor-infiltrating lymphocytes in oesophageal squamous cell carcinoma. One entry per CDR3 protein, called by TCRdb with MiXCR from the PCR reads. In the table there are approximately 18,000 distinct CDR3 sequences, about 50% of which are singletons. With 2 bases removed from V and 11 bases from J, the gap between germline ends came to 12 bases. Germline CDR1 KGHSH, CDR2 LQKENI. This CDR3 contains 12 residues. This clonotype was observed a handful of times. The chain joins TRBV18 to TRBJ1-1; a weak D match, TRBD1 (5 bases). This clonotype originated in a male donor with esophageal squamous cell carcinoma. The sample comprised esophageal tumor tissue. This chain's CDR3 is CASSPDTGTAFF. The CDR3 nucleotides are TGTGCCAGCTCACCAGATACCGGGACGGCTTTCTTT.